The next 3 T cell receptor beta chains were all read from a single sample in a study of hypomethylating agent response in myelodysplastic syndrome. Some clones are missing from TCRdb's copy, which holds only in-frame ones; the method was immunoSEQ multiplex PCR. The table shows several thousand clones, with about 85% occurring only once. The sample was bone marrow, taken before or after starting hypomethylating agent treatment for myelodysplastic syndrome (not recorded which). The receptors come from a human donor with myelodysplastic syndrome.

The chain carries TRBV5-8 and TRBJ2-6, with D possibly TRBD1 on 5 matching bases. Looked up from germline, CDR1 is SGHTS and CDR2 is YDEGEE. CDR3 size: 17 residues. V lost 2 bases and J lost 0, with 12 bases in between. DNA for the CDR3: TGTGCCAGCAGCTTCCAGGGCTCGATCTCTGGGGCCAACGTCCTGACTTTC. It encodes CASSFQGSISGANVLTF.

This rearrangement joins TRBV5-6 to TRBJ2-7; D is undetermined. This CDR3 comprises 13 residues. The V and J ends lost 4 bases and 6 bases respectively, with 14 bases between them. The germline gives CDR1 SGHDT, CDR2 YYEEEE. The CDR3 nucleotides are TGTGCCAGCAGCCACGGGCAGGTGCCCGAGCAGTACTTC. It specifies CASSHGQVPEQYF.

J is TRBJ1-2 and V is TRBV10-3, with 8 bases lining up with TRBD1. After removal of 2 bases from V and 2 bases from J, the junction contained 4 bases not matched to a gene. This CDR3 contains 15 residues. Germline V gene lookup returns CDR1 ENHRY and CDR2 SYGVKD. CDR3 in amino acids: CAISEGGQANYGYTF. CDR3 DNA sequence: TGTGCCATCAGTGAGGGGGGACAGGCGAACTATGGCTACACCTTC.